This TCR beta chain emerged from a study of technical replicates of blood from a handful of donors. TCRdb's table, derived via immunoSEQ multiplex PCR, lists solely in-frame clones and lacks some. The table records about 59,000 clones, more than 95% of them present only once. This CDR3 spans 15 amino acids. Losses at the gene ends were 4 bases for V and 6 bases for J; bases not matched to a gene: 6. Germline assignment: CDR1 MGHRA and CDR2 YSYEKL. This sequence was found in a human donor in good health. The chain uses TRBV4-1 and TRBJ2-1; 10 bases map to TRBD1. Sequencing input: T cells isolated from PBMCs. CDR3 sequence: CASSLGTGATNEQFF. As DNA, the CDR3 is TGCGCCAGCAGCCTCGGGACAGGGGCTACCAATGAGCAGTTCTTC.